This T cell receptor beta chain was identified during a study of T cells in Graves' hyperthyroidism and ophthalmopathy. Researchers amplified the TCR beta CDR3 regions from RNA transcripts. During a first-round RT-PCR of the TCR CDR3, the HTBI primer set was used. From the multiplex PCR reads, TCRdb called clonotypes with MiXCR, one entry per CDR3 protein. Among about 480,000 distinct CDR3 sequences listed, roughly 14% were seen once. This clonotype came up many times. Germline loops: CDR1 MNHEY, CDR2 SMNVEV (reference sequence). This CDR3 has 15 amino acids. The trim removed 8 bases at V and 6 bases at J, leaving 15 bases unmatched.

The chain recombines TRBV27 with TRBJ1-2; 7 nucleotides line up with TRBD1. The sample consisted of blood. This TCR came from a woman younger than 30 with Graves' hyperthyroidism. The CDR3 sequence: CASGRVTGAGDGYTF. The CDR3 region has the DNA TGTGCCAGCGGAAGGGTTACAGGGGCAGGTGATGGCTACACCTTC.